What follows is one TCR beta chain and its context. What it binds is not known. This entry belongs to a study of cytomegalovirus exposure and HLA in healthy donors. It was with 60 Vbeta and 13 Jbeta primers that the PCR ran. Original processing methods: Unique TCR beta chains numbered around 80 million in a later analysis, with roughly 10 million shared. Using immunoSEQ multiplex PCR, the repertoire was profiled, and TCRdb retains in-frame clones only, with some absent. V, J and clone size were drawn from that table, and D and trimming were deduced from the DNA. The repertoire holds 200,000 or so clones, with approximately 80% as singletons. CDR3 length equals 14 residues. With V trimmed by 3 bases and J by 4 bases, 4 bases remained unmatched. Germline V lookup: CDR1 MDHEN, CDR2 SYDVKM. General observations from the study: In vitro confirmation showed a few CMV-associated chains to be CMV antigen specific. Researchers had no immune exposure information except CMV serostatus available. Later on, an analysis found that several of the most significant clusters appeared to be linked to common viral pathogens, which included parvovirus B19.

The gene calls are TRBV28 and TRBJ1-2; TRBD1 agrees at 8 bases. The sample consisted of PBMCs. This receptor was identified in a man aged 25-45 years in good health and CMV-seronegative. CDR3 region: CASSFGQGAYGYTF. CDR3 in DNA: TGTGCCAGCAGTTTTGGGCAGGGGGCCTATGGCTACACCTTC.